The rows below give T cell receptor beta chains drawn from one sample of a study of Graves' ophthalmopathy and Graves' hyperthyroidism. Using its own MiXCR run on the multiplex PCR reads, TCRdb lists one record per CDR3 protein. The sample contains more than 1,000,000 distinct CDR3 sequences, about two fifths of which appear only once. The sample comprised peripheral blood or thyroid tissue (not recorded which). These receptors were collected from an adult man with Graves' hyperthyroidism. Both conserved end residues are part of each CDR3. Fields, in order: CDR3 length, D gene, V gene, clone size, J gene, CDR3 DNA, CDR3 protein. A D gene is named only where the DNA matches it firmly. Clone size, where shown, is once, few, many, or a class for clones that have expanded.

cdr3_length: 14
d_call: NA
v_call: TRBV29-1
clone_size: NA
j_call: TRBJ1-1
cdr3_nt: TGCAGCGTTAGTCGGCGGGGATCGAACACTGAAGCTTTCTTT
cdr3_aa: CSVSRRGSNTEAFF

cdr3_length: 17
d_call: TRBD1
v_call: TRBV7-8
clone_size: NA
j_call: TRBJ1-3
cdr3_nt: TGTGCCAGCAGCTTAGATACAGGGGGCTGGTCTGGAAACACCATATATTTT
cdr3_aa: CASSLDTGGWSGNTIYF

cdr3_length: 17
d_call: NA
v_call: TRBV29-1
clone_size: many
j_call: TRBJ1-1
cdr3_nt: TGCAGCGTTGAAGCCCCAAGGCAGAGCAGGGTGGGCACTGAAGCTTTCTTT
cdr3_aa: CSVEAPRQSRVGTEAFF

cdr3_length: 14
d_call: NA
v_call: TRBV19
clone_size: many
j_call: TRBJ2-5
cdr3_nt: TGTGCCAGTAGTACCTCCGGGACGGAAGAGACCCAGTACTTC
cdr3_aa: CASSTSGTEETQYF

cdr3_length: 15
d_call: TRBD1
v_call: TRBV7-2
clone_size: many
j_call: TRBJ1-5
cdr3_nt: TGTGCCAGCAGCTTAGGGGACAGCGCCCATCAGCCCCAGCATTTT
cdr3_aa: CASSLGDSAHQPQHF

cdr3_length: 17
d_call: NA
v_call: TRBV7-6
clone_size: many
j_call: TRBJ2-5
cdr3_nt: TGTGCCAGCAGCTTAGGGGGAGCTGCTCCATTCCAAGAGACCCAGTACTTC
cdr3_aa: CASSLGGAAPFQETQYF

cdr3_length: 14
d_call: NA
v_call: TRBV11-3
clone_size: NA
j_call: TRBJ2-2
cdr3_nt: TGTGCCAGCAGATTTCAGCAGAACACCGGGGAGCTGTTTTTT
cdr3_aa: CASRFQQNTGELFF

cdr3_length: 14
d_call: NA
v_call: TRBV2
clone_size: many
j_call: TRBJ1-5
cdr3_nt: TGTGCCAGCAGCGACCAGGGGCAACTGCAGCCCCAGCATTTT
cdr3_aa: CASSDQGQLQPQHF

cdr3_length: 16
d_call: NA
v_call: TRBV15
clone_size: NA
j_call: TRBJ1-4
cdr3_nt: TGTGCCACCAGCAGAGATCTGGCAGGGAAGGACGAAAAACTGTTTTTT
cdr3_aa: CATSRDLAGKDEKLFF

cdr3_length: 14
d_call: TRBD1
v_call: TRBV29-1
clone_size: NA
j_call: TRBJ1-4
cdr3_nt: TGCAGCAGCCAAGAGGACAGGGGTGGGGAAAAACTGTTTTTT
cdr3_aa: CSSQEDRGGEKLFF

cdr3_length: 12
d_call: NA
v_call: TRBV29-1
clone_size: many
j_call: TRBJ2-2
cdr3_nt: TGCAGCGTTTCTCCGAGGCACGGGGAGCTGTTTTTT
cdr3_aa: CSVSPRHGELFF

cdr3_length: 15
d_call: NA
v_call: TRBV7-8
clone_size: NA
j_call: TRBJ2-7
cdr3_nt: TGTGCCAGCAGCTTAGGGGGCGGGGTAACGGGGGAGCAGTACTTC
cdr3_aa: CASSLGGGVTGEQYF

cdr3_length: 15
d_call: NA
v_call: TRBV10-3
clone_size: NA
j_call: TRBJ1-1
cdr3_nt: TGTGCCATCAGTGGGGGAGGGCCGGCAACTAATGAAGCTTTCTTT
cdr3_aa: CAISGGGPATNEAFF

cdr3_length: 14
d_call: NA
v_call: TRBV7-7
clone_size: NA
j_call: TRBJ1-2
cdr3_nt: TGTGCCGACAGTCCGTGGACGGCTAACTATGGCTACACCTTC
cdr3_aa: CADSPWTANYGYTF

cdr3_length: 14
d_call: TRBD1
v_call: TRBV2
clone_size: NA
j_call: TRBJ1-5
cdr3_nt: TGTGCCAGCAGGGACAGGAGAGAAAATCAGCCCCAGCATTTT
cdr3_aa: CASRDRRENQPQHF

cdr3_length: 12
d_call: NA
v_call: TRBV15
clone_size: NA
j_call: TRBJ2-7
cdr3_nt: TGTGCCACCAGCAGGAACAGCTACGAGCAGTACTTC
cdr3_aa: CATSRNSYEQYF

cdr3_length: 14
d_call: NA
v_call: TRBV29-1
clone_size: many
j_call: TRBJ1-2
cdr3_nt: TGCACGTCATCGCCCCTGGGGGGGAACAGCGGCTACACCTTC
cdr3_aa: CTSSPLGGNSGYTF

cdr3_length: 13
d_call: NA
v_call: TRBV7-9
clone_size: few
j_call: TRBJ1-2
cdr3_nt: TGTGCCAGCAGCTCAACTGACTTCTATGGCTACACCTTC
cdr3_aa: CASSSTDFYGYTF

cdr3_length: 13
d_call: NA
v_call: TRBV10-3
clone_size: many
j_call: TRBJ2-7
cdr3_nt: TGTGCCACAACAGATAAAAGCTCCTACGAGCAGTACTTC
cdr3_aa: CATTDKSSYEQYF

cdr3_length: 16
d_call: NA
v_call: TRBV2
clone_size: NA
j_call: TRBJ1-3
cdr3_nt: TGTGCCAGCATCGGTTTCCTAGCGGGAGACGGAGAGACCATATATTTT
cdr3_aa: CASIGFLAGDGETIYF

cdr3_length: 13
d_call: NA
v_call: TRBV15
clone_size: many
j_call: TRBJ2-7
cdr3_nt: TGTGCCACCAGCAAAGAACAGGGTCACGAGCAGTACTTC
cdr3_aa: CATSKEQGHEQYF

cdr3_length: 15
d_call: TRBD1
v_call: TRBV7-2
clone_size: NA
j_call: TRBJ1-6
cdr3_nt: TGTGCCAGCAGCCGCGAGGGCACAGGGGATTCACCCCTCCACTTT
cdr3_aa: CASSREGTGDSPLHF

cdr3_length: 13
d_call: NA
v_call: TRBV5-6
clone_size: many
j_call: TRBJ1-5
cdr3_nt: TGTGCCAGCAGCTTGGGGGAGGATCAGCCCCAGCATTTT
cdr3_aa: CASSLGEDQPQHF

cdr3_length: 12
d_call: NA
v_call: TRBV19
clone_size: few
j_call: TRBJ1-1
cdr3_nt: TGTGCCAGTAGGACCCCGAACACTGAAGCTTTCTTT
cdr3_aa: CASRTPNTEAFF

cdr3_length: 15
d_call: TRBD1
v_call: TRBV2
clone_size: many
j_call: TRBJ2-7
cdr3_nt: TGTGCCAGCAAATTTGACAGGGTGGGCTCCTACGAGCAGTACTTC
cdr3_aa: CASKFDRVGSYEQYF

cdr3_length: 9
d_call: TRBD1
v_call: TRBV29-1
clone_size: once
j_call: TRBJ2-5
cdr3_nt: TGCAGCGGTGGACAGGGCCGGTACTTC
cdr3_aa: CSGGQGRYF

cdr3_length: 16
d_call: NA
v_call: TRBV7-8
clone_size: many
j_call: TRBJ2-5
cdr3_nt: TGTGCCAGCAGCCTCTGGGGGGTTGGGGTCCAAGAGACCCAGTACTTC
cdr3_aa: CASSLWGVGVQETQYF

cdr3_length: 13
d_call: NA
v_call: TRBV7-3
clone_size: NA
j_call: TRBJ1-6
cdr3_nt: TGTGCCAGCAGCAGCCCCGGGGTCCCACCCCTCCACTTT
cdr3_aa: CASSSPGVPPLHF

cdr3_length: 14
d_call: TRBD2
v_call: TRBV5-1
clone_size: NA
j_call: TRBJ2-7
cdr3_nt: TGCAGCGCCGAGGGACTAGCGGGGAGGAACGAGCAGTACTTC
cdr3_aa: CSAEGLAGRNEQYF

cdr3_length: 15
d_call: NA
v_call: TRBV9
clone_size: many
j_call: TRBJ1-1
cdr3_nt: TGTGCCAGCAGCGTAGCCGGGGGGCTGAACACTGAAGCTTTCTTT
cdr3_aa: CASSVAGGLNTEAFF

cdr3_length: 15
d_call: NA
v_call: TRBV28
clone_size: few
j_call: TRBJ2-7
cdr3_nt: TGTGCCAGCAGTCCCGCAGCGGGCCTTTCCTACGAGCAGTACTTC
cdr3_aa: CASSPAAGLSYEQYF

cdr3_length: 13
d_call: NA
v_call: TRBV19
clone_size: many
j_call: TRBJ2-6
cdr3_nt: TGTGCCACGGGGCAGACTGGGGCCAACGTCCTGACTTTC
cdr3_aa: CATGQTGANVLTF

cdr3_length: 12
d_call: NA
v_call: TRBV7-2
clone_size: few
j_call: TRBJ2-5
cdr3_nt: TGTGCCTCCAGCTGGCTGGGCGAGACCCAGTACTTC
cdr3_aa: CASSWLGETQYF

cdr3_length: 13
d_call: NA
v_call: TRBV7-9
clone_size: many
j_call: TRBJ2-7
cdr3_nt: TGTGCCAGCAGCTTAGCGGTGGGTTGGGAGCAGTACTTC
cdr3_aa: CASSLAVGWEQYF

cdr3_length: 12
d_call: NA
v_call: TRBV29-1
clone_size: NA
j_call: TRBJ2-7
cdr3_nt: TGCAGCTTGATTCAGGGTTCCTACGAGCAGTACTTC
cdr3_aa: CSLIQGSYEQYF

cdr3_length: 14
d_call: NA
v_call: TRBV12-3/TRBV12-4
clone_size: many
j_call: TRBJ2-7
cdr3_nt: TGTGCCAGCAAGCCGGGACGCCGATCCTACGAGCAGTACTTC
cdr3_aa: CASKPGRRSYEQYF

cdr3_length: 14
d_call: NA
v_call: TRBV7-7
clone_size: NA
j_call: TRBJ2-2
cdr3_nt: TGTGCCAGCAGTTCAACCGATGGCACCGGGGAGCTGTTTTTT
cdr3_aa: CASSSTDGTGELFF

cdr3_length: 14
d_call: TRBD1
v_call: TRBV5-1
clone_size: many
j_call: TRBJ2-7
cdr3_nt: TGCGCCAGCAGCTTGGGGGGACAGCCCTACGAGCAGTACTTC
cdr3_aa: CASSLGGQPYEQYF

cdr3_length: 14
d_call: NA
v_call: TRBV10-3
clone_size: many
j_call: TRBJ2-5
cdr3_nt: TGTGCCATCAGTGCGGACGGACGGTTACAGACCCAGTACTTC
cdr3_aa: CAISADGRLQTQYF

cdr3_length: 13
d_call: NA
v_call: TRBV6-2/TRBV6-3
clone_size: few
j_call: TRBJ2-7
cdr3_nt: TGTGCCAGCAGTTACTCGAGTAGAAACGAGCAGTACTTC
cdr3_aa: CASSYSSRNEQYF

cdr3_length: 14
d_call: NA
v_call: TRBV7-6
clone_size: many
j_call: TRBJ2-7
cdr3_nt: TGTGCCAGCAGCTTAGACAGGAGAACCTACGAGCAGTACTTC
cdr3_aa: CASSLDRRTYEQYF